Presented here are 9 T cell receptor beta chains from one specimen sequenced in a study of blood T cell repertoires in COVID-19. Profiled with immunoSEQ multiplex PCR; TCRdb holds only in-frame clones, not every one. The repertoire holds almost 55,000 clones, with roughly 83% as singletons. Material: peripheral blood. The origin of the receptors is a human donor in a cohort sampled during active COVID-19.

V usage is TRBV6-1 and J usage is TRBJ2-3; TRBD2 might be the D (5 bases). There are 14 residues in the CDR3. From germline, CDR1 is MNHNS and CDR2 SASEGT. Trimming shortened V by 1 base and J by 3 bases, and 8 bases separated the two germline ends. The CDR3 is CASSEGRRTDTQYF. As DNA, the CDR3 is TGTGCCAGCAGTGAAGGCCGGAGGACAGATACGCAGTATTTT.

This chain links TRBV21-1 with TRBJ1-2. TRBV21-1 is a documented pseudogene. The CDR3 spans 15 residues. The CDR3 reads CASRQLEPTKRGYTF. The CDR3 DNA is TGTGCCAGCAGACAACTCGAACCAACTAAGCGAGGCTACACCTTC.

This chain links TRBV9 with TRBJ1-1; D not resolved. The CDR3 length is 15 residues. Germline CDR1 is SGDLS and CDR2 is YYNGEE. V was shortened by 4 bases and J by 3 bases, with 16 bases between the two germline ends. The CDR3 protein is CASSHPLGEDTEAFF. CDR3 nucleotide sequence: TGTGCCAGCAGCCATCCCCTCGGGGAGGACACTGAAGCTTTCTTT. Filled out from reference TRBV9 and TRBJ1-1, the complete variable domain reads DSGVTQTPKHLITATGQRVTLRCSPRSGDLSVYWYQQSLDQGLQFLIQYYNGEERAKGNILERFSAQQFPDLHSELNLSSLELGDSALYFCASSHPLGEDTEAFFGQGTRLTVV.

V usage is TRBV21-1 and J usage is TRBJ1-6; TRBD1 was called by the table and not checked on the DNA. TRBV21-1 is a pseudogene. The CDR3 contains 16 residues. The CDR3 sequence is CASSTGQGGYNSPLHF. CDR3 DNA: TGTGCCAGCAGCACGGGACAGGGGGGGTATAATTCACCCCTCCACTTT.

The chain is built from TRBV6-6 and TRBJ1-6; 10 bases align to TRBD1. J was trimmed by 2 bases and V by 5 bases; bases with no gene match: 6. The CDR3 is made up of 17 amino acids. Germline V gene lookup returns CDR1 MNHNY and CDR2 SVGAGI (reference sequence). The CDR3 sequence: CASSQTGGLTYNSPLHF. For the CDR3, the DNA is TGTGCCAGCAGTCAGACAGGGGGCCTAACCTATAATTCACCCCTCCACTTT.

Here the CDR3 DNA reads TGTGCCAGCAGTGCTACTCCTAGCGGCCGCACAGATACGCAGTATTTT. Amino acid sequence: CASSATPSGRTDTQYF. The J gene is TRBJ2-3, the V gene TRBV21-1; TRBD2, the D gene given by the table, was not confirmed from the DNA. TRBV21-1 is listed as a pseudogene. The CDR3 runs 16 residues.

This sequence joins TRBV3-1 (or the pseudogene TRBV3-2) and TRBJ1-2, with D tentatively TRBD1 (5 bases). CDR3 length: 12 residues. Germline V gene data show CDR1 as LGHDT and CDR2 as YNNKEL (reference sequence). V lost 1 base, J lost 9 bases, and 9 bases lay in between. The CDR3 region has the DNA TGTGCCAGCAGCCAAGCCGGGGGTAGCTACACCTTC. Translation gives CASSQAGGSYTF.

The chain carries TRBV27 and TRBJ2-7; 10 positions match TRBD2. This CDR3 region has 14 residues. The junction had 5 bases not matched to a gene; V was cut back by 6 bases and J by 3 bases. Per germline, CDR1 MNHEY and CDR2 SMNVEV (reference sequence). The CDR3 is CASSNGLAVYEQYF. CDR3 sequence (DNA): TGTGCCAGCAGCAACGGACTAGCGGTCTACGAGCAGTACTTC.

The chain joins TRBV24-1 to TRBJ1-2; D perhaps matches TRBD1 (5 bases). This CDR3 spans 15 amino acids. Deletions cut 1 base from V and 8 bases from J, with 16 bases between. CDR1 is KGHDR, CDR2 SFDVKD, per germline. CDR3 DNA: TGTGCCACCAGTGATTTCCGGGGAGGGGAGGAAGGCTACACCTTC. Residues: CATSDFRGGEEGYTF.